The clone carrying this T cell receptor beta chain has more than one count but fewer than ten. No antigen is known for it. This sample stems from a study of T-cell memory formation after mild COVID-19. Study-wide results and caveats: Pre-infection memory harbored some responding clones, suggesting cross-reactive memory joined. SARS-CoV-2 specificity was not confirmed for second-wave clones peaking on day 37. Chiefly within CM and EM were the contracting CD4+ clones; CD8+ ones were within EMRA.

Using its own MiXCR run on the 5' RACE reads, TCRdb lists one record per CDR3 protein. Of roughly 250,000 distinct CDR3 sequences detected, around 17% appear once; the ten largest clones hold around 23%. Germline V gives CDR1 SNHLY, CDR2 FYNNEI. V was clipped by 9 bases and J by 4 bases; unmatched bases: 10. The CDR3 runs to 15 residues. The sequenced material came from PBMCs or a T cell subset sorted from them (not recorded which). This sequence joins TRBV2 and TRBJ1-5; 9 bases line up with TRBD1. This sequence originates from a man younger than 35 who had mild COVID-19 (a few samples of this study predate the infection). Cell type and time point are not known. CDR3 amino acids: CASTGGAYSNQPQHF. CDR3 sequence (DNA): TGTGCCAGTACAGGGGGCGCGTATTCTAATCAGCCCCAGCATTTT.